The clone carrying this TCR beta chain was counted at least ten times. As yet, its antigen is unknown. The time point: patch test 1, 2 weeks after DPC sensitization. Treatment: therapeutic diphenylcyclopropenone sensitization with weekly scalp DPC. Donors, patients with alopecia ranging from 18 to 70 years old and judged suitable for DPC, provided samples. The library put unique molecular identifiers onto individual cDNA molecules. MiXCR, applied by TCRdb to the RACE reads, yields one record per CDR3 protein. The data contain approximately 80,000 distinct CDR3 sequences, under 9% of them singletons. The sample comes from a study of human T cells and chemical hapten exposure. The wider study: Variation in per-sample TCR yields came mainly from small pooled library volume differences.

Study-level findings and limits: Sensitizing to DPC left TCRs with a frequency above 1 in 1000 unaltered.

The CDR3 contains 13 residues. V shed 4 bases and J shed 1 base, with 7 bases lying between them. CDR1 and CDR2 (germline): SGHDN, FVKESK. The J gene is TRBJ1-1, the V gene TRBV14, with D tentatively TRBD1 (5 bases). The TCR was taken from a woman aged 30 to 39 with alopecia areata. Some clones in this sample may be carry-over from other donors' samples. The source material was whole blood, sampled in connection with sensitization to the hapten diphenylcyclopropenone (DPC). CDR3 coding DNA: TGTGCCAGCAGCCTACAGGAGAACACTGAAGCTTTCTTT. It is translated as CASSLQENTEAFF.